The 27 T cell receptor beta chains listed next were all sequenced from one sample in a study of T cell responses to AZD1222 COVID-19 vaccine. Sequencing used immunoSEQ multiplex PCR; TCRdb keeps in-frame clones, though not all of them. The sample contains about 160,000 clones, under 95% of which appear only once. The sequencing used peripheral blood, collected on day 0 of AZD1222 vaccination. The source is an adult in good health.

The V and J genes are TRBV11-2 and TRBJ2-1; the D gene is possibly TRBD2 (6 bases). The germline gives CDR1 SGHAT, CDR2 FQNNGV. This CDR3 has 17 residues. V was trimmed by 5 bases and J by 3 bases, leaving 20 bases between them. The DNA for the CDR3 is TGTGCCAGCAGCCCCTTGTATGGCCAGCGGGTCTACAATGAGCAGTTCTTC. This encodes CASSPLYGQRVYNEQFF.

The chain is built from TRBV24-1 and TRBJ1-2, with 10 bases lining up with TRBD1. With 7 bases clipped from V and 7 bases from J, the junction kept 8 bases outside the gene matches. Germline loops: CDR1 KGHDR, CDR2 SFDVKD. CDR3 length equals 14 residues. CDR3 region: CATRPGQGRAGYTF. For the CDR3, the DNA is TGTGCCACCAGGCCGGGACAGGGGAGGGCTGGCTACACCTTC.

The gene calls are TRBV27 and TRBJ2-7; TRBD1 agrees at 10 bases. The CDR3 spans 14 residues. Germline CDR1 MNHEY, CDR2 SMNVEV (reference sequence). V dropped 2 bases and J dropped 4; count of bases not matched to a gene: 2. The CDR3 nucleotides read TGTGCCAGCAGTTTAAAGGACAGGGGGTACGAGCAGTACTTC. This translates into CASSLKDRGYEQYF.

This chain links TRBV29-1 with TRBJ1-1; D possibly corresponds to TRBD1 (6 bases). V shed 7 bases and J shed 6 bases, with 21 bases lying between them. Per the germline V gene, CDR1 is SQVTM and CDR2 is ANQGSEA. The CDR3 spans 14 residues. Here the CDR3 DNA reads TGCAGCGCCCATTGGGGGACACCCATCTCTGAAGCTTTCTTT. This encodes CSAHWGTPISEAFF.

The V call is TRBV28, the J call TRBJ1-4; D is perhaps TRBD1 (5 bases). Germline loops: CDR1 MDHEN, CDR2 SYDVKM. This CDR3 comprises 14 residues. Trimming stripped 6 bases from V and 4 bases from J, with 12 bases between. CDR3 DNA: TGTGCCAGCAGCGGGGGGAAGGGTAATGAAAAACTGTTTTTT. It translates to CASSGGKGNEKLFF.

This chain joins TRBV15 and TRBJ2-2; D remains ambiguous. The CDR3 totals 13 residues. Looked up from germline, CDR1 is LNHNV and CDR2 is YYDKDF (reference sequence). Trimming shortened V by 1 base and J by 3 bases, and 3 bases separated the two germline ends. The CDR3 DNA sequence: TGTGCCACCAGCAGAGCCCACACCGGGGAGCTGTTTTTT. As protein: CATSRAHTGELFF.

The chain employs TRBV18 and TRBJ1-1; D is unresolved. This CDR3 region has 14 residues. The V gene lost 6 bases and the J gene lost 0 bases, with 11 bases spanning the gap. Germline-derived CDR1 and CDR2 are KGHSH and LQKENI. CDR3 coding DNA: TGTGCCAGCTCCGAGGGCCTAATGAACACTGAAGCTTTCTTT. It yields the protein CASSEGLMNTEAFF. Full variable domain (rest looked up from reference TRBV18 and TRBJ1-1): NAGVMQNPRHLVRRRGQEARLRCSPMKGHSHVYWYRQLPEEGLKFMVYLQKENIIDESGMPKERFSAEFPKEGPSILRIQQVVRGDSAAYFCASSEGLMNTEAFFGQGTRLTVV.

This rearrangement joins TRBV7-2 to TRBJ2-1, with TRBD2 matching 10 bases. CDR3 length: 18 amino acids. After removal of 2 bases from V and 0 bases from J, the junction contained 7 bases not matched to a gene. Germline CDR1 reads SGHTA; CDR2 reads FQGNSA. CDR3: CASSLSRLAGVSYNEQFF. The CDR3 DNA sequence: TGTGCCAGCAGCTTAAGCCGCCTAGCGGGGGTCTCCTACAATGAGCAGTTCTTC. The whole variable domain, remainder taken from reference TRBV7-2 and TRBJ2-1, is GAGVSQSPSNKVTEKGKDVELRCDPISGHTALYWYRQSLGQGLEFLIYFQGNSAPDKSGLPSDRFSAERTGGSVSTLTIQRTQQEDSAVYLCASSLSRLAGVSYNEQFFGPGTRLTVL.

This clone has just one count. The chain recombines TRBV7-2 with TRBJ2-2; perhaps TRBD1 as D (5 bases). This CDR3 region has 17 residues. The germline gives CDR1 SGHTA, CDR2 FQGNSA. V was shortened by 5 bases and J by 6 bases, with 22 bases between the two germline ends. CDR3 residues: CASSPRRVRVNAGELFF. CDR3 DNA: TGTGCCAGCAGCCCCCGCAGGGTTCGGGTCAACGCCGGGGAGCTGTTTTTT.

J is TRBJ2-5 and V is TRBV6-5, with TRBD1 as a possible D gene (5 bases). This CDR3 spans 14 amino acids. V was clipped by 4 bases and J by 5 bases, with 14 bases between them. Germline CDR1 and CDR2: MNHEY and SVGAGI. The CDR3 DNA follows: TGTGCCAGCAGTTCGGTGCCAGGGTGGGAGACCCAGTACTTC. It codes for CASSSVPGWETQYF.

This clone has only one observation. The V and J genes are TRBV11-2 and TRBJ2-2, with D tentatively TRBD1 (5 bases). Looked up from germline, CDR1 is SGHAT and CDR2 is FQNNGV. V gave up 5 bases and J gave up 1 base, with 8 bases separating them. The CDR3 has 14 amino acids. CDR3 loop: CASSTTVNTGELFF. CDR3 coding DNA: TGTGCCAGCAGCACGACAGTGAACACCGGGGAGCTGTTTTTT.

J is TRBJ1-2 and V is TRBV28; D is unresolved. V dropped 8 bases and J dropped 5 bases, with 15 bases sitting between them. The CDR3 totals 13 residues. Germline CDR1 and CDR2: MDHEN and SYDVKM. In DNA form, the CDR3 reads TGTGCCAGCCAGTTGTCGCTTACTTATGGCTACACCTTC. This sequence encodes CASQLSLTYGYTF.

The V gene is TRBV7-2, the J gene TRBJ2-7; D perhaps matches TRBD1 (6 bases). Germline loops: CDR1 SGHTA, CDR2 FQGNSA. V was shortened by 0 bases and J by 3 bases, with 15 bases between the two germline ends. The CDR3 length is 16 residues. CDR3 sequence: CASSLAMGHPYYEQYF. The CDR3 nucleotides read TGTGCCAGCAGCTTAGCGATGGGACACCCCTACTACGAGCAGTACTTC.

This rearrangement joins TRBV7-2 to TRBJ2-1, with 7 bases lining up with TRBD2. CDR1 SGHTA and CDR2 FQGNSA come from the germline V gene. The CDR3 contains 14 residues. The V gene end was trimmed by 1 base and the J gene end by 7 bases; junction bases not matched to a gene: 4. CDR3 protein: CASSLGLRENEQFF. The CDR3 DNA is TGTGCCAGCAGCTTAGGTTTGCGGGAGAATGAGCAGTTCTTC. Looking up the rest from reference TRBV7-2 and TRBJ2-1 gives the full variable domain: GAGVSQSPSNKVTEKGKDVELRCDPISGHTALYWYRQSLGQGLEFLIYFQGNSAPDKSGLPSDRFSAERTGGSVSTLTIQRTQQEDSAVYLCASSLGLRENEQFFGPGTRLTVL.

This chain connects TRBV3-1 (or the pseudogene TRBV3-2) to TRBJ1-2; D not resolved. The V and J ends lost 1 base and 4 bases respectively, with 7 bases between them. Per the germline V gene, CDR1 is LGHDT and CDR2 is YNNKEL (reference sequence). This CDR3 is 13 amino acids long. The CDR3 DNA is TGTGCCAGCAGCCAAGGATCAATCTATGGCTACACCTTC. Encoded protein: CASSQGSIYGYTF.

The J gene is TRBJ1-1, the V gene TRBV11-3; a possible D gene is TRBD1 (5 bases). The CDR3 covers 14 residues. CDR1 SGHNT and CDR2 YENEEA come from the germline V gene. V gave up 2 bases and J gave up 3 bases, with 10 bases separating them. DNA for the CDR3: TGTGCCAGCAGCTTATCCTGGGGGGACACTGAAGCTTTCTTT. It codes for CASSLSWGDTEAFF.

This CDR3 is CASSQVGAGEQYF. CDR3 coding DNA: TGCGCCAGCAGCCAAGTGGGGGCTGGTGAGCAGTACTTC. V and J are TRBV4-1 and TRBJ2-7, with D perhaps TRBD1 (6 bases). The CDR3 covers 13 residues. CDR1 and CDR2 (germline): MGHRA, YSYEKL. V shed 1 base and J shed 7 bases, with 11 bases lying between them.

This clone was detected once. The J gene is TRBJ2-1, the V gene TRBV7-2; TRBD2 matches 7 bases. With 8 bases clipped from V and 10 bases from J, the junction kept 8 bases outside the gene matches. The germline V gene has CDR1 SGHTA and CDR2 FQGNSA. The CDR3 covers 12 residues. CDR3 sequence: CASSPGGWEQFF. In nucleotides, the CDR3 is TGTGCCAGCTCCCCGGGGGGATGGGAGCAGTTCTTC.

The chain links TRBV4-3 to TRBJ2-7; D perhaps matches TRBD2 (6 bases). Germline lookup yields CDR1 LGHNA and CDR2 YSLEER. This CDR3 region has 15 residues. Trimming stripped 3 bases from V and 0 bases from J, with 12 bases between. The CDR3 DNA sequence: TGCGCCAGCAGCCATTCCGGGACTGGCTCCTACGAGCAGTACTTC. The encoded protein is CASSHSGTGSYEQYF.

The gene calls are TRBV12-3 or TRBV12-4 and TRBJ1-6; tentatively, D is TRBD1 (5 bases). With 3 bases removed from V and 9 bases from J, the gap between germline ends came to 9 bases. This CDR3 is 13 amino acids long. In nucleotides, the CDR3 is TGTGCCAGCAGTTTGGCCGGGGGTTCACCCCTCCACTTT. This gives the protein CASSLAGGSPLHF.

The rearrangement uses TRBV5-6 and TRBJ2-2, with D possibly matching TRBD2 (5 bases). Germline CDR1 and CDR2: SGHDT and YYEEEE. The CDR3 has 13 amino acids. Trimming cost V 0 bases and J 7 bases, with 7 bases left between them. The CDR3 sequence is CASSLVRGGELFF. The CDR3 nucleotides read TGTGCCAGCAGCTTGGTTCGGGGCGGGGAGCTGTTTTTT.

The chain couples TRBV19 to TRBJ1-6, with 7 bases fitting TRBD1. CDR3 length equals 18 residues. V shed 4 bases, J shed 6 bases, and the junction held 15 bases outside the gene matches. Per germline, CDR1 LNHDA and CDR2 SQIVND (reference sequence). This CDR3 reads CASSTQWAGGDFNSPLHF. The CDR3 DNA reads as TGTGCCAGTAGTACACAATGGGCAGGGGGAGACTTTAATTCACCCCTCCACTTT.

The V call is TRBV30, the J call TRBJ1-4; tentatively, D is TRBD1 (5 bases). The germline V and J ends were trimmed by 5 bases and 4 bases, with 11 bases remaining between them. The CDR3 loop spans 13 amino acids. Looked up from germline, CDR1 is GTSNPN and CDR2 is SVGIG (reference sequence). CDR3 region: CAWSTGYNEKLFF. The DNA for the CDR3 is TGTGCCTGGTCAACAGGTTATAATGAAAAACTGTTTTTT.

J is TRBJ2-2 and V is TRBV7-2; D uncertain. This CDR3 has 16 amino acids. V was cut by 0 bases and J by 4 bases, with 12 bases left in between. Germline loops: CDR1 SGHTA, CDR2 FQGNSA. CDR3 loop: CASSLAQSPRTGELFF. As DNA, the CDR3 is TGTGCCAGCAGCTTAGCCCAGTCCCCCCGCACCGGGGAGCTGTTTTTT.

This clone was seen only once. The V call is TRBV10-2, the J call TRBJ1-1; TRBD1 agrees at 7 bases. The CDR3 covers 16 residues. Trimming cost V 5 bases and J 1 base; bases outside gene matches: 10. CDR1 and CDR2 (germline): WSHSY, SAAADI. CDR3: CASSKPSTGKNTEAFF. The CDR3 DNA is TGCGCCAGCAGTAAACCATCGACAGGGAAGAACACTGAAGCTTTCTTT.

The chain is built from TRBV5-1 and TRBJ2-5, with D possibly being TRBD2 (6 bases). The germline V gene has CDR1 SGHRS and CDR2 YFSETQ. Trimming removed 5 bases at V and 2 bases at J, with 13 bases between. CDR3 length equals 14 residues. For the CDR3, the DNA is TGCGCCAGCAGGCTGGGGACTGGGCAAGAGACCCAGTACTTC. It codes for CASRLGTGQETQYF.

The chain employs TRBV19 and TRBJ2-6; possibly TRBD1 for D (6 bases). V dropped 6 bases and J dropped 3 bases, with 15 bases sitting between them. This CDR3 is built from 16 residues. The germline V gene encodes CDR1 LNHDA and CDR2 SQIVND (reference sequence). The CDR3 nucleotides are TGTGCCAGTAGCGAGGCAGGGGTCTATGGGGCCAACGTCCTGACTTTC. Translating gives CASSEAGVYGANVLTF. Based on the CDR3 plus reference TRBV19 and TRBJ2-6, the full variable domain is DGGITQSPKYLFRKEGQNVTLSCEQNLNHDAMYWYRQDPGQGLRLIYYSQIVNDFQKGDIAEGYSVSREKKESFPLTVTSAQKNPTAFYLCASSEAGVYGANVLTFGAGSRLTVL.